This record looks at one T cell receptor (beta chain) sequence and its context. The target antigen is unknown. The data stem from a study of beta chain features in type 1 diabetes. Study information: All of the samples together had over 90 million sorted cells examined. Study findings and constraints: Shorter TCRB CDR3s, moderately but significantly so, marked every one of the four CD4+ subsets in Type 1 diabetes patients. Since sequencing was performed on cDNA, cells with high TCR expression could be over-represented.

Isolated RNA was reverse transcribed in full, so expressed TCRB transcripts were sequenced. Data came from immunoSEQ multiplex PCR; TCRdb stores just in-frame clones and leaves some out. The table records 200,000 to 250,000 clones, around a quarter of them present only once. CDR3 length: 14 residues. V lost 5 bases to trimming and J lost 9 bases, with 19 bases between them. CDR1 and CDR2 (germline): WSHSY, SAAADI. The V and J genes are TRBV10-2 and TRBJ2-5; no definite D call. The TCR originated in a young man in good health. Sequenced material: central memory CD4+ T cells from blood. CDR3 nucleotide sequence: TGCGCCAGCAGTCCCCGACTGACGCAAGGCGCCCAGTACTTC. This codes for CASSPRLTQGAQYF.